This T cell receptor beta chain is from a study of blood T cell repertoires in COVID-19. Looking at the study overall: Italy, Spain and the United States were the sources of the convalescent and acute COVID-19 samples.

Repertoires were generated with immunoSEQ multiplex PCR, while TCRdb's copy carries only in-frame clones and drops some. The profile covers more than 200,000 clones, with about 88% appearing a single time and approximately 2% taken by the ten largest. Germline V gene sequence: CDR1 SGHVS, CDR2 FQNEAQ. The CDR3 consists of 15 residues. With 1 base removed from V and 5 bases from J, the gap between germline ends came to 14 bases. The sample consisted of peripheral blood. The genes are TRBV7-8 and TRBJ2-5; the D gene is possibly TRBD2 (6 bases). The TCR was taken from a man aged 25 to 40 with active or convalescent COVID-19. The CDR3 protein is CASSLEDVGGETQYF. The CDR3, as DNA: TGTGCCAGCAGCTTAGAAGACGTCGGAGGGGAGACCCAGTACTTC.